Detailed here is one T cell receptor beta chain. Its antigen is not yet known. Per-base quality was not reported, and no clone a single base away is much larger than it. Taken with the paper, the label for time point translates to: patch test 1, 2 weeks after DPC sensitization. Taken with the paper, the label for treatment or condition translates to: therapeutic diphenylcyclopropenone sensitization with weekly scalp DPC. At each patch-test visit, blood was drawn before the patch test was applied. Eligible patients were aged 18 to 70, diagnosed with alopecia, deemed suitable for DPC therapy, and excluded if pregnant. Total RNA was isolated from unfractionated whole blood collected in Tempus Blood RNA tubes. The data were obtained in a study of human T cells and chemical hapten exposure (dated by TCRdb to the early 2020s). About the study as a whole: For sensitization, 2% DPC in acetone was applied to a roughly 2 cm by roughly 2 cm area of upper inner arm skin. Twenty-nine alopecia patients provided blood for TCR sequencing at one to four time points (pre-sensitization, 2, 6 and 24 weeks). Blood was sampled from patients pre-sensitization (week 0) and at 2, 6 and about 24 weeks after DPC sensitization. Libraries were combined into a pool for sequencing, and differences in TCR yield between samples came mainly from small differences in library volumes within the pool. The patient cohort, mostly female, included alopecia areata with under or over 50% scalp involvement, alopecia totalis and alopecia universalis. Patch testing on the upper back used Finn chambers containing 0.01% DPC, with scoring done after 6 days according to International Contact Dermatitis Research Group standards. Throughout the study period of around 24 weeks, patients also received therapeutic DPC doses to the scalp every week. The study tracked peripheral blood TCR repertoire changes in vivo during primary and secondary sensitization to the hapten diphenylcyclopropenone (DPC) in alopecia patients. Results the study describes overall, beyond this receptor: DPC sensitization did not change how many TCRs were above 1 in 1000 frequency, and no evidence was found of alterations in global repertoire structure. Compared with pre-sensitization or healthy control sets, expanded TCRs formed significantly more large CDR3 similarity clusters, which is consistent with antigen-driven responses. Because every patient had alopecia, a presumed autoimmune disease, the patients' immune response might differ from that of healthy individuals. Patch test score correlated positively with the number of PT1 expanded TCRs, reaching significance at thresholds 8, 16 and 32 but not at 4. After repeated subsampling, the strength of the expansion versus patch-test correlation and the threshold at which it became significant changed.

The method was RACE. The instrument given in TCRdb is NextSeq 500. Library preparation attached unique molecular identifiers to individual cDNA molecules for quantitative, reproducible TCR counting. Both TCR alpha and TCR beta chains were sequenced from each blood RNA sample. In the source study's methods: A median of around 100,000 TCRs per sample was observed, with a range of about 23,224 to 690,600. V, J and CDR3 annotation of the TCR reads was performed with the Decombinator software suite. For the PS versus PT1 abundance plots, all samples were subsampled to the same number of TCRs (28,000). Expanded TCRs were defined as absent before sensitization and observed at least eight times at the 2-week time point. TCRdb passed the public sequencing reads through fastp at Q25 and MiXCR, retaining productive beta sequences. Entries that share a CDR3 protein sequence are merged under the most common genes and DNA. Clone size and V and J calls follow TCRdb, not the original study. The sample table lists 65,000 to 85,000 distinct CDR3 sequences, roughly 12% of them with a count of one. The ten largest make up roughly 3.6% of the sample.

The CDR3 spans 16 residues, from the cysteine through the phenylalanine. Only CDR3 DNA is held: 48 bases, read in frame from base 1. V is clipped by 4 bases and J by 2 bases, and the sequence between their germline boundaries is 16 bases long. CDR1 and CDR2 are drawn from the germline V gene: KGHSH, LQKENI. The sequenced sample was whole blood, obtained in connection with sensitization to the hapten diphenylcyclopropenone (DPC). This TCR was sampled from a woman aged 55-69 years with alopecia areata. Some clones in this sample may be carry-over from other donors' samples. The V and J genes are TRBV18 and TRBJ2-3; the D call is tentative, TRBD1 or TRBD2, as each matches 5 bases. The CDR3 region: CASSRAGTMNTDTQYF. The bases read TGTGCCAGCTCACGTGCCGGGACGATGAACACAGATACGCAGTATTTT.